The 25 T cell receptor beta chains below come from one sample, sequenced in a study of shared clonotypes between healthy human individuals (dated by TCRdb to 2020 to 2022). To prepare the library, the immunoSEQ multiplex PCR assay was applied. This is the immuneACCESS table as TCRdb keeps it, with only in-frame sequences that have V and J called. A part of the clones is gone; compared with another copy, unresolved V genes explain less than half, and the rest is unexplained. The sample yields 400,000 to 600,000 clones; around 79% were counted once. The ten largest clones represent around 13% of the sample. Source material: PBMCs. These TCRs come from a woman aged 40 to 50 in good health. Some clones in this sample may be carry-over from other donors' samples.

The chain employs TRBV6-4 and TRBJ1-1; the D is unclear. The CDR3 consists of 16 residues. The germline gives CDR1 MRHNA, CDR2 SNTAGT. The germline V and J ends were trimmed by 2 bases and 5 bases, with 18 bases remaining between them. The DNA of the CDR3 is TGTGCCAGCAGTGACCAACGACCCGGTGCGGGAACTGAAGCTTTCTTT. Residues: CASSDQRPGAGTEAFF.

This chain connects TRBV27 to TRBJ2-5; the match to TRBD2 covers 10 bases. V lost 5 bases, J lost 1 base, and 7 bases stayed unmatched. The CDR3 contains 16 residues. Looked up from germline, CDR1 is MNHEY and CDR2 is SMNVEV (reference sequence). The CDR3 is CASSLGLADIQETQYF. CDR3 DNA: TGTGCCAGCAGTCTCGGACTAGCGGATATCCAAGAGACCCAGTACTTC.

To note about this clone: The identical CDR3 is also encoded by other nucleotide sequences in the sample. V and J are TRBV28 and TRBJ2-1; D not certain. CDR1 MDHEN and CDR2 SYDVKM come from the germline V gene. Trimming cost V 1 base and J 5 bases, with 0 bases left between them. CDR3 length: 11 amino acids. CDR3 sequence (DNA): TGTGCCAGCAGTTTATACAATGAGCAGTTCTTC. It encodes CASSLYNEQFF.

The chain joins TRBV7-2 to TRBJ2-7; 13 positions agree with TRBD2. There are 15 residues in the CDR3. The germline gives CDR1 SGHTA, CDR2 FQGNSA. After removal of 5 bases from V and 3 bases from J, the junction contained 4 bases not matched to a gene. The CDR3 sequence: CASSLGTSGNYEQYF. The CDR3 nucleotides are TGTGCCAGCAGCCTAGGGACTAGCGGGAACTACGAGCAGTACTTC. Full variable domain (remainder filled in from reference TRBV7-2 and TRBJ2-7): GAGVSQSPSNKVTEKGKDVELRCDPISGHTALYWYRQSLGQGLEFLIYFQGNSAPDKSGLPSDRFSAERTGGSVSTLTIQRTQQEDSAVYLCASSLGTSGNYEQYFGPGTRLTVT.

The V call is TRBV30, the J call TRBJ1-1; unclear D gene. The V and J ends lost 2 bases and 3 bases respectively, with 10 bases between them. The CDR3 length is 13 residues. The germline V gene has CDR1 GTSNPN and CDR2 SVGIG (reference sequence). CDR3 residues: CAWSPARDTEAFF. CDR3 nucleotide sequence: TGTGCCTGGAGTCCCGCGAGGGACACTGAAGCTTTCTTT.

The gene calls are TRBV5-6 and TRBJ2-2; 8 nucleotides line up with TRBD2. The germline V gene encodes CDR1 SGHDT and CDR2 YYEEEE. V was clipped by 0 bases and J by 4 bases; unmatched bases: 8. The CDR3 runs 17 residues. CDR3 residues: CASSLGSGTRGTGELFF. The CDR3 DNA follows: TGTGCCAGCAGCTTGGGTAGCGGGACCCGGGGCACCGGGGAGCTGTTTTTT. Complete variable domain (other parts from reference TRBV5-6 and TRBJ2-2): DAGVTQSPTHLIKTRGQQVTLRCSPKSGHDTVSWYQQALGQGPQFIFQYYEEEERQRGNFPDRFSGHQFPNYSSELNVNALLLGDSALYLCASSLGSGTRGTGELFFGEGSRLTVL.

The chain has TRBV28 and TRBJ2-7; 10 positions agree with TRBD1. The CDR3 is 16 residues long. Germline CDR1 MDHEN, CDR2 SYDVKM. J gave up 5 bases and V 5 bases, and 12 bases lay outside the gene matches. The CDR3 protein is CASSGGPGQGTDEQYF. The CDR3 region has the DNA TGTGCCAGCAGTGGGGGGCCGGGACAGGGGACAGACGAGCAGTACTTC.

The chain has TRBV7-3 and TRBJ2-7; a weak D match, TRBD1 (5 bases). This CDR3 spans 15 amino acids. V lost 2 bases, J lost 3 bases, and 14 bases lay in between. The germline V gene encodes CDR1 SGHTA and CDR2 FQGTGA. Here the CDR3 DNA reads TGTGCCAGCAGCTTATGGGCAGGGAACTACTACGAGCAGTACTTC. This sequence encodes CASSLWAGNYYEQYF.

The V and J genes are TRBV7-9 and TRBJ1-4; 8 bases map to TRBD1. The CDR3 spans 14 residues. The V segment lost 3 bases and the J segment 8 bases; nucleotides outside the gene matches: 5. Germline V CDR1 and CDR2: SEHNR, FQNEAQ (reference sequence). CDR3 in amino acids: CASSFGQGEEKLFF. DNA for the CDR3: TGTGCCAGCAGCTTCGGACAGGGCGAGGAAAAACTGTTTTTT.

The chain's CDR3 is CASSQFRGQGYEQYF. The DNA for the CDR3 is TGCGCCAGCAGCCAATTTAGGGGACAGGGGTACGAGCAGTACTTC. The gene calls are TRBV4-1 and TRBJ2-7; 10 bases match TRBD1. CDR3 length equals 15 residues. The J segment lost 4 bases and the V segment lost 2 bases, leaving 5 bases of the junction unmatched. Germline loops: CDR1 MGHRA, CDR2 YSYEKL.

The chain is built from TRBV5-4 and TRBJ2-1; no definite D call. V shed 3 bases and J shed 5 bases, with 3 bases lying between them. The germline V gene encodes CDR1 SGHNT and CDR2 YYREEE (reference sequence). This CDR3 region has 11 residues. The CDR3 sequence is CASSSDNEQFF. The CDR3 DNA sequence: TGTGCCAGCAGCTCAGACAATGAGCAGTTCTTC.

This clone came up a few times. This rearrangement joins TRBV5-8 to TRBJ2-7; no clear D. CDR1 is SGHTS and CDR2 is YDEGEE in the germline V gene. The CDR3 length is 13 residues. V lost 2 bases and J lost 5, with 11 bases in between. CDR3 sequence (DNA): TGTGCCAGCAGCTTAAACCGATGGGACGAGCAGTACTTC. As protein: CASSLNRWDEQYF. Complete variable domain (other parts from reference TRBV5-8 and TRBJ2-7): EAGVTQSPTHLIKTRGQQATLRCSPISGHTSVYWYQQALGLGLQFLLWYDEGEERNRGNFPPRFSGRQFPNYSSELNVNALELEDSALYLCASSLNRWDEQYFGPGTRLTVT.

This chain uses TRBV27 with TRBJ2-2; D is unclear. CDR3 length equals 16 residues. Looked up from germline, CDR1 is MNHEY and CDR2 is SMNVEV (reference sequence). V was cut by 6 bases and J by 0 bases, with 14 bases left in between. The CDR3 DNA reads TGTGCCAGCAGGGCCCGTGTATTCGCGAACACCGGGGAGCTGTTTTTT. This codes for CASRARVFANTGELFF.

This chain joins TRBV7-8 and TRBJ2-1; 10 nucleotides align to TRBD1. This CDR3 spans 15 amino acids. The ends lost 5 bases at V and 5 bases at J; junction bases unmatched: 6. Germline V lookup: CDR1 SGHVS, CDR2 FQNEAQ. In DNA form, the CDR3 reads TGTGCCAGCAGCGCAGGGACAGGGGCCCACAATGAGCAGTTCTTC. Translated: CASSAGTGAHNEQFF.

The V and J genes are TRBV29-1 and TRBJ2-5; 9 bases line up with TRBD1. After removal of 7 bases from V and 3 bases from J, the junction contained 3 bases not matched to a gene. Germline-derived CDR1 and CDR2 are SQVTM and ANQGSEA. This CDR3 is built from 12 residues. The CDR3 nucleotides are TGCAGCGGGGGACAGGGTAAAGAGACCCAGTACTTC. It is translated as CSGGQGKETQYF.

This sequence joins TRBV19 and TRBJ1-5; 7 nucleotides agree with TRBD1. Germline values: CDR1 LNHDA, CDR2 SQIVND (reference sequence). V lost 5 bases to trimming and J lost 11 bases; unmatched junction nucleotides: 12. The CDR3 length is 14 residues. The CDR3 protein is CASSLATGPRAQHF. The CDR3 DNA sequence: TGTGCCAGTAGTTTGGCGACAGGGCCTCGGGCCCAGCATTTT.

The chain is built from TRBV7-8 and TRBJ1-5, with unresolved D. This CDR3 has 13 amino acids. In germline, CDR1 is SGHVS, CDR2 FQNEAQ. Trimming stripped 1 base from V and 6 bases from J, with 7 bases between. The CDR3 DNA reads as TGTGCCAGCAGCTTAGTGGAGGGTCAGCCCCAGCATTTT. Translation: CASSLVEGQPQHF.

This clone was counted between two and nine times. This sequence joins TRBV9 and TRBJ1-2; 7 bases are a match to TRBD1. CDR1 and CDR2 (germline): SGDLS, YYNGEE. Losses at the gene ends were 4 bases for V and 4 bases for J; bases not matched to a gene: 10. CDR3 length: 15 amino acids. The CDR3 is CASSPRQGRVYGYTF. The CDR3 nucleotides read TGTGCCAGCAGCCCCCGACAGGGACGGGTCTATGGCTACACCTTC. The full variable domain, with the rest looked up from reference TRBV9 and TRBJ1-2, is DSGVTQTPKHLITATGQRVTLRCSPRSGDLSVYWYQQSLDQGLQFLIQYYNGEERAKGNILERFSAQQFPDLHSELNLSSLELGDSALYFCASSPRQGRVYGYTFGSGTRLTVV.

This clone was picked up a small number of times. The rearrangement links TRBV7-8 to TRBJ2-3; 12 bases match TRBD2. Trimming took 3 bases from V and 3 from J; bases not matched to a gene: 4. Germline V lookup: CDR1 SGHVS, CDR2 FQNEAQ. The CDR3 is 16 amino acids. The DNA of the CDR3 is TGTGCCAGCAGCTTCTGGACTAGCGGGATGACAGATACGCAGTATTTT. Amino acids: CASSFWTSGMTDTQYF.

This sequence joins TRBV11-3 and TRBJ2-3; D remains unclear. In germline, CDR1 is SGHNT, CDR2 YENEEA. V lost 5 bases and J 1 base, leaving 13 bases between the germline ends. There are 15 residues in the CDR3. The CDR3 nucleotides are TGTGCCAGCAGCCAAAGCAGGTTTGGCACAGATACGCAGTATTTT. The encoded protein is CASSQSRFGTDTQYF.

The V gene is TRBV30, the J gene TRBJ1-1; D remains ambiguous. The V end was cut by 7 bases, the J end by 1 base, with 13 bases between. This CDR3 is built from 13 residues. Germline assignment: CDR1 GTSNPN and CDR2 SVGIG (reference sequence). The CDR3 nucleotides read TGTGCCTCCCTACCCTTCCGGAACACTGAAGCTTTCTTT. This translates into CASLPFRNTEAFF.

The rearrangement joins TRBV7-6 to TRBJ2-3; the D gene is possibly TRBD1 (6 bases). V was shortened by 2 bases and J by 8 bases, with 17 bases between the two germline ends. Germline-derived CDR1 and CDR2 are SGHVS and FNYEAQ. The CDR3 is made up of 15 amino acids. CDR3 sequence reads: CASSLWPGERGTQYF. CDR3 nucleotides: TGTGCCAGCAGCTTATGGCCAGGGGAAAGGGGTACGCAGTATTTT.

In this sample, this clone turned up a few times. The chain carries TRBV30 and TRBJ1-2, with 8 positions matching TRBD1. The CDR3 is 13 residues long. The germline gives CDR1 GTSNPN, CDR2 SVGIG (reference sequence). The ends lost 6 bases at V and 4 bases at J; junction bases unmatched: 7. CDR3 loop: CACPGQGGYGYTF. The CDR3 DNA sequence: TGTGCCTGCCCCGGACAGGGAGGCTATGGCTACACCTTC.

This chain links TRBV29-1 with TRBJ2-7; no definite D call. CDR3 size: 12 residues. With 5 bases removed from V and 3 bases from J, the gap between germline ends came to 11 bases. Per the germline V gene, CDR1 is SQVTM and CDR2 is ANQGSEA. The CDR3 is CSVRSESYEQYF. In DNA form, the CDR3 reads TGCAGCGTTAGGTCAGAAAGCTACGAGCAGTACTTC.

V usage is TRBV4-2 and J usage is TRBJ2-3; D assignment may be TRBD1 or TRBD2 (5 bases each). The germline CDR1 and CDR2 sequences are LGHNA and YNFKEQ. This CDR3 comprises 16 residues. V shed 3 bases and J shed 0 bases, with 13 bases lying between them. The CDR3 nucleotides are TGTGCCAGCAGCCAGGAAGGGGACCCTAGCACAGATACGCAGTATTTT. Encoded protein: CASSQEGDPSTDTQYF.